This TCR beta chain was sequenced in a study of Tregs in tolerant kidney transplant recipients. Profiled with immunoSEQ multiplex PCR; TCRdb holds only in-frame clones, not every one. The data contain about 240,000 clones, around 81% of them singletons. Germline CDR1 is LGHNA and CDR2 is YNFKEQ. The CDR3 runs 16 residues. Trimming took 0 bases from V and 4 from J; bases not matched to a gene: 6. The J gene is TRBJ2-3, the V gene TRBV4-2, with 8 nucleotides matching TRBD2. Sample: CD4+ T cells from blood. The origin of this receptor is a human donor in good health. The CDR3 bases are TGTGCCAGCAGCCAAGATTCCCCGGGAGGGGCAGATACGCAGTATTTT. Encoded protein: CASSQDSPGGADTQYF.